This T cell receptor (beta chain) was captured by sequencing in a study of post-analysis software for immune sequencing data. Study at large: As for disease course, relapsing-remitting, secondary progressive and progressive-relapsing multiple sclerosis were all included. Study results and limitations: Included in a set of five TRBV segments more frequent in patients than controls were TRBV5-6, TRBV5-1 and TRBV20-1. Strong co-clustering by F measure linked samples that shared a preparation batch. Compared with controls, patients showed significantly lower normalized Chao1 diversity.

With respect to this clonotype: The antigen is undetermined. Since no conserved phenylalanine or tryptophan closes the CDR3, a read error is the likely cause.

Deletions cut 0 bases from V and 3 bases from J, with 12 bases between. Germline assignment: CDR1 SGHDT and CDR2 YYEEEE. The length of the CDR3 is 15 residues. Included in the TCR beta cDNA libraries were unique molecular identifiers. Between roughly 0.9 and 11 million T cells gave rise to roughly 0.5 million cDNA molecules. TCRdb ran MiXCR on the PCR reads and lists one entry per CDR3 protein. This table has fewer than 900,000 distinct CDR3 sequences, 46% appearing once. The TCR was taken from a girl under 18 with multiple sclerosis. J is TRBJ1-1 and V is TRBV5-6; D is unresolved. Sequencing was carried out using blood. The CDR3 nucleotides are TGTGCCAGCAGCTTGGACTCTAGGTCGGACACTGAAGCTTTCGTT. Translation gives CASSLDSRSDTEAFV.